Listed here are 7 T cell receptor beta chains from one sample, sequenced in a study of beta chain features in type 1 diabetes. Whole-study results and caveats: A moderate, significant TCRB CDR3 shortening appeared in type 1 diabetes across four CD4+ subsets.

The authors reverse transcribed all of the isolated RNA, so sequencing captured expressed TCRB transcripts. Some clones are missing from TCRdb's copy, which holds only in-frame ones; the method was immunoSEQ multiplex PCR. The sample consists of almost 350,000 clones, about a tenth of them appearing once. Which antigens these TCRs recognize remains unknown. Sequencing used central memory CD4+ T cells from blood. The receptor source for this set is a man aged 30 to 39 with type 1 diabetes.

The chain carries TRBV6-5 and TRBJ1-2; TRBD1 is a possible D gene (5 bases). V lost 4 bases to trimming and J lost 4 bases, with 16 bases between them. The CDR3 spans 15 residues. The germline V gene encodes CDR1 MNHEY and CDR2 SVGAGI. CDR3 loop: CASSLGDGGIYGYTF. The CDR3 DNA reads TGTGCCAGCAGTTTAGGGGATGGTGGTATCTATGGCTACACCTTC.

This clone was picked up a small number of times. This sequence joins TRBV19 and TRBJ2-1; 8 bases are a match to TRBD1. V shed 2 bases and J 12 bases; nucleotides not matched to a gene: 3. In germline, CDR1 is LNHDA, CDR2 SQIVND (reference sequence). The CDR3 sequence is 12 residues long. CDR3 amino acids: CASSIQGARQFF. CDR3 DNA: TGTGCCAGTAGTATACAGGGGGCGAGGCAGTTCTTC.

This clone was seen more than once but under ten times. Because the CDR3 is missing its conserved closing phenylalanine or tryptophan, this is likely a read error. The DNA is left out, because the CDR3 cannot be placed on it with certainty; the CDR3 is given as TCRdb lists it. The rearrangement uses TRBV11-2 and TRBJ2-7; the tabulated D call, TRBD1, remains unverified against the DNA. CDR1 SGHAT and CDR2 FQNNGV come from the germline V gene. The CDR3 is 12 residues long, counting both termini. The CDR3 here is CASSPRTELQSL.

The chain combines TRBV5-6 with TRBJ1-5; D call uncertain. V lost 1 base to trimming and J lost 2 bases, with 10 bases between them. Per germline, CDR1 SGHDT and CDR2 YYEEEE. This CDR3 has 15 amino acids. The CDR3 bases are TGTGCCAGCAGCTTGTGGATCCAAGGCAATCAGCCCCAGCATTTT. Its translation is CASSLWIQGNQPQHF. Drawing the rest from reference TRBV5-6 and TRBJ1-5, the complete variable domain is DAGVTQSPTHLIKTRGQQVTLRCSPKSGHDTVSWYQQALGQGPQFIFQYYEEEERQRGNFPDRFSGHQFPNYSSELNVNALLLGDSALYLCASSLWIQGNQPQHFGDGTRLSIL.

The J gene is TRBJ2-5, the V gene TRBV4-3; weak D call: TRBD2 (5 bases). CDR3 length: 16 amino acids. Germline assignment: CDR1 LGHNA and CDR2 YSLEER. The V and J ends lost 1 base and 2 bases respectively, with 14 bases between them. Written as DNA, the CDR3 is TGCGCCAGCAGCCAAGGTCTATCTGCGGGTCAAGAGACCCAGTACTTC. Protein product: CASSQGLSAGQETQYF.

This clone was recorded many times. V usage is TRBV7-9 and J usage is TRBJ1-2; D unresolved. The CDR3 consists of 12 residues. V lost 5 bases and J lost 7, with 11 bases in between. CDR1 and CDR2 from the germline V gene are SEHNR and FQNEAQ (reference sequence). The CDR3 is CASSPKGPGYTF. CDR3 bases: TGTGCCAGCAGCCCCAAGGGCCCTGGCTACACCTTC.

The gene calls are TRBV11-1 and TRBJ2-7; D unresolved. This CDR3 contains 17 residues. Trimming took off 2 bases at V and 0 bases at J, with 17 bases between the two ends. Germline CDR1 is SGHAT and CDR2 is FQDESV (reference sequence). The DNA of the CDR3 is TGTGCCAGCAGCTTACTCGGTTGGCAGGCGCTCTCCTACGAGCAGTACTTC. Translated, it gives CASSLLGWQALSYEQYF.